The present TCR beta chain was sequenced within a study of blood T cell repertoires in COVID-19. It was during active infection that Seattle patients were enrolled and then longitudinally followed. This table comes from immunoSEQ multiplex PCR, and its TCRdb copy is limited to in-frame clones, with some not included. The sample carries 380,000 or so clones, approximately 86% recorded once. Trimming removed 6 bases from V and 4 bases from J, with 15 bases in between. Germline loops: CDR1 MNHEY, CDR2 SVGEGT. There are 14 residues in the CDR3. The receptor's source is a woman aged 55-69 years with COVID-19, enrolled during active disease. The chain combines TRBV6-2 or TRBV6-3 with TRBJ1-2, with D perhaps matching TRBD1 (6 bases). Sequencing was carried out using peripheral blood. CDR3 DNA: TGTGCCAGCAGCCCCTTACAGGGATTCTATGGCTACACCTTC. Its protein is CASSPLQGFYGYTF.